Each of the 29 T cell receptor beta chains below was sequenced from the same sample in a study of T cell responses to AZD1222 COVID-19 vaccine. Sequencing used immunoSEQ multiplex PCR; TCRdb keeps in-frame clones, though not all of them. The sample gives about 57,000 clones, more than 75% of which show up once; approximately 15% is in the top ten. This sample comprised peripheral blood, obtained on day 0 of AZD1222 vaccination. The receptors here all came from an adult in good health.

V and J are TRBV2 and TRBJ2-7; no clear D gene. Per germline, CDR1 SNHLY and CDR2 FYNNEI. Trimming pared 9 bases from V and 6 bases from J, leaving 18 bases between. The CDR3 has 13 amino acids. The CDR3 region is CARGPPPAGEQYF. The CDR3 DNA sequence: TGTGCCAGAGGACCTCCCCCCGCCGGCGAGCAGTACTTC.

This clone was seen just once. J is TRBJ2-3 and V is TRBV4-1; 11 positions match TRBD2. V lost 5 bases, J lost 8 bases, and 9 bases stayed unmatched. Germline CDR1 is MGHRA and CDR2 is YSYEKL. This CDR3 spans 15 amino acids. DNA of the CDR3: TGCGCCAGCAGCTGGCATACTAGCGGGAGTTTTACGCAGTATTTT. Its translation is CASSWHTSGSFTQYF.

Only one count was recorded for this clone. This CDR3 is also generated by other DNA sequences in the sample. V usage is TRBV6-5 and J usage is TRBJ1-4; no definite D call. From germline, CDR1 is MNHEY and CDR2 SVGAGI. Trimming left V 3 bases short and J 8 bases short, with 16 bases between. The CDR3 extends over 15 amino acids. Here the CDR3 DNA reads TGTGCCAGCAGTTATTCGACTCCCCGGAGGGAAAAACTGTTTTTT. It is translated as CASSYSTPRREKLFF.

The rearrangement uses TRBV20-1 and TRBJ1-4; D is uncertain. The CDR3 contains 15 residues. Trimming took 3 bases from V and 5 from J, leaving 16 bases between them. Germline V gene sequence: CDR1 DFQATT, CDR2 SNEGSKA (reference sequence). This CDR3 reads CSASSQGFLNEKLFF. The CDR3 DNA reads as TGCAGTGCTAGTAGCCAAGGGTTTCTGAATGAAAAACTGTTTTTT.

The chain recombines TRBV19 with TRBJ1-1; D is unclear. The CDR3 totals 13 residues. V gave up 6 bases and J gave up 5 bases, with 13 bases separating them. Germline assignment: CDR1 LNHDA and CDR2 SQIVND (reference sequence). The CDR3 sequence is CASRLGPMTEAFF. CDR3 DNA: TGTGCCAGTAGGCTAGGGCCCATGACTGAAGCTTTCTTT.

The rearrangement joins TRBV12-3 or TRBV12-4 to TRBJ2-5; D gene ambiguous. V lost 5 bases and J 7 bases, leaving 14 bases between the germline ends. The CDR3 runs 13 residues. CDR3 nucleotide sequence: TGTGCCAGCAGTCTCACTAATGGAGTGACCCAGTACTTC. It specifies CASSLTNGVTQYF.

The genes are TRBV30 and TRBJ1-4; 9 nucleotides match TRBD1. The CDR3 runs 14 residues. The germline V gene encodes CDR1 GTSNPN and CDR2 SVGIG (reference sequence). Unmatched junction bases numbered 3, after V lost 2 bases and J lost 5 bases. CDR3 sequence: CAWSTGTGNEKLFF. As DNA, the CDR3 is TGTGCCTGGAGTACCGGGACAGGGAATGAAAAACTGTTTTTT.

The chain has TRBV19 and TRBJ1-4; D remains unclear. The V end was cut by 2 bases, the J end by 8 bases, with 12 bases between. Looked up from germline, CDR1 is LNHDA and CDR2 is SQIVND (reference sequence). The CDR3 loop spans 14 amino acids. CDR3 loop: CASSITGDPEKLFF. CDR3 coding DNA: TGTGCCAGTAGTATAACCGGGGATCCCGAAAAACTGTTTTTT.

The CDR3 DNA is TGTGCCAGCAGCTTAGTAGCGACGGACAGCTCCTACAATGAGCAGTTCTTC. It codes for CASSLVATDSSYNEQFF. The chain links TRBV7-3 to TRBJ2-1, with D possibly TRBD1 on 6 matching bases. The V and J ends lost 2 bases and 0 bases respectively, with 14 bases between them. CDR3 length: 17 amino acids. Germline lookup yields CDR1 SGHTA and CDR2 FQGTGA.

The rearrangement uses TRBV10-3 and TRBJ2-6; perhaps TRBD2 as D (5 bases). Germline V gene sequence: CDR1 ENHRY, CDR2 SYGVKD. Trimming removed 6 bases at V and 0 bases at J, with 9 bases between. The CDR3 is made up of 15 amino acids. CDR3 region: CAIRDAGSGANVLTF. DNA of the CDR3: TGTGCCATCAGGGACGCGGGCTCTGGGGCCAACGTCCTGACTTTC.

The rearrangement links TRBV3-1 (or the pseudogene TRBV3-2) to TRBJ2-7; a possible D gene is TRBD1 (6 bases). The V end was cut by 0 bases, the J end by 0 bases, with 12 bases between. CDR1 is LGHDT and CDR2 is YNNKEL in the germline V gene (reference sequence). This CDR3 spans 16 amino acids. CDR3 bases: TGTGCCAGCAGCCAAGATGTGGGGGCCTACTCCTACGAGCAGTACTTC. It is translated as CASSQDVGAYSYEQYF.

V gene TRBV10-3 combines with J gene TRBJ1-6, with 10 bases matching TRBD1. CDR3 size: 16 residues. Losses at the gene ends were 0 bases for V and 9 bases for J; bases not matched to a gene: 5. The germline V gene has CDR1 ENHRY and CDR2 SYGVKD. For the CDR3, the DNA is TGTGCCATCAGTGAGTCTGGGACAGGGGAAAGTTCACCCCTCCACTTT. Translated, it gives CAISESGTGESSPLHF.

The rearrangement uses TRBV28 and TRBJ2-1, with D tentatively TRBD1 (5 bases). This CDR3 spans 13 amino acids. The ends were cut back, 6 bases at V and 9 bases at J, with 15 bases in the middle. Germline CDR1 reads MDHEN; CDR2 reads SYDVKM. CDR3: CASRDQGAREQFF. The CDR3 nucleotides read TGTGCCAGCAGAGACCAGGGTGCACGTGAGCAGTTCTTC.

The chain carries TRBV7-2 and TRBJ1-2, with TRBD1 matching 9 bases. The CDR3 contains 13 residues. Germline V lookup: CDR1 SGHTA, CDR2 FQGNSA. J gave up 6 bases and V 3 bases, and 2 bases lay outside the gene matches. CDR3 protein: CASSFRQGDGYTF. The DNA for the CDR3 is TGTGCCAGCAGCTTTCGACAGGGGGATGGCTACACCTTC.

The rearrangement uses TRBV5-1 and TRBJ2-5; 13 bases map to TRBD2. Trimming at V came to 5 bases and at J to 5 bases, leaving 9 bases not matched to a gene. Germline V CDR1 and CDR2: SGHRS, YFSETQ. This CDR3 comprises 16 residues. The CDR3: CASRQGLAGARETQYF. The CDR3 nucleotides read TGCGCCAGCAGACAAGGACTAGCGGGAGCGAGGGAGACCCAGTACTTC.

The chain uses TRBV27 and TRBJ1-6; D gene uncertain. The CDR3 is 12 residues long. The V end was cut by 5 bases, the J end by 12 bases, with 11 bases between. Per germline, CDR1 MNHEY and CDR2 SMNVEV (reference sequence). The CDR3 loop is CASSLGDLPLHF. The CDR3 DNA reads as TGTGCCAGCAGTCTGGGAGACTTACCCCTCCACTTT.

The rearrangement links TRBV11-2 to TRBJ2-3; D is ambiguous. Trimming cost V 4 bases and J 0 bases, with 8 bases left between them. Germline loops: CDR1 SGHAT, CDR2 FQNNGV. The CDR3 totals 14 residues. CDR3 in DNA: TGTGCCAGCAGCTACTACGGGAGCACAGATACGCAGTATTTT. This gives the protein CASSYYGSTDTQYF.

V usage is TRBV2 and J usage is TRBJ1-2; 8 bases line up with TRBD1. The CDR3 has 13 residues. V dropped 5 bases and J dropped 8; count of bases not matched to a gene: 7. Germline CDR1 SNHLY, CDR2 FYNNEI. CDR3 residues: CASSKLTGEGYTF. The CDR3 nucleotides are TGTGCCAGCAGTAAACTGACAGGGGAAGGCTACACCTTC.

This clone was detected only a few times. This chain uses TRBV19 with TRBJ1-5; D gene unclear. The CDR3 length is 14 residues. Germline-derived CDR1 and CDR2 are LNHDA and SQIVND (reference sequence). V gave up 3 bases and J gave up 3 bases, with 9 bases separating them. The DNA of the CDR3 is TGTGCCAGTAGTATCAGCCGTTTCAATCAGCCCCAGCATTTT. It codes for CASSISRFNQPQHF.

This sequence joins TRBV19 and TRBJ2-1; a weak D match, TRBD2 (5 bases). This CDR3 has 13 residues. Germline values: CDR1 LNHDA, CDR2 SQIVND (reference sequence). The germline V and J ends were trimmed by 9 bases and 4 bases, with 13 bases remaining between them. CDR3 sequence reads: CASSVAPYNEQFF. The CDR3 DNA follows: TGTGCCAGCTCTGTAGCGCCGTACAATGAGCAGTTCTTC.

The J gene is TRBJ1-3, the V gene TRBV4-3; D unclear. Germline assignment: CDR1 LGHNA and CDR2 YSLEER. The CDR3 is 17 residues long. Deletions cut 0 bases from V and 2 bases from J, with 14 bases between. CDR3 DNA sequence: TGCGCCAGCAGCCAAGATTGGGCCACGGGGACTGGAAACACCATATATTTT. This codes for CASSQDWATGTGNTIYF.

This clone was counted once. The rearrangement links TRBV6-1 to TRBJ1-2, with 7 nucleotides matching TRBD1. The CDR3 covers 15 residues. Germline V gene data show CDR1 as MNHNS and CDR2 as SASEGT. The trim removed 1 base at V and 7 bases at J, leaving 9 bases unmatched. The CDR3 DNA is TGTGCCAGCAGTGAAGTGTGGGACAGCAGAGGTGGCTACACCTTC. It translates to CASSEVWDSRGGYTF.

The chain has TRBV5-6 and TRBJ1-5, with D maybe TRBD1 (5 bases). Deletions cut 4 bases from V and 3 bases from J, with 14 bases between. CDR1 is SGHDT, CDR2 YYEEEE, per germline. CDR3 length: 15 amino acids. CDR3 in DNA: TGTGCCAGCAGCCCTTTTTCCGGGGCCAATCAGCCCCAGCATTTT. Translated, it gives CASSPFSGANQPQHF.

This chain joins TRBV15 and TRBJ2-1; 14 bases align to TRBD2. J lost 1 base, V lost 1 base, and 6 bases had no gene match. Germline loops: CDR1 LNHNV, CDR2 YYDKDF (reference sequence). The CDR3 extends over 19 amino acids. The CDR3 nucleotides are TGTGCCACCAGCAGAGTCGGGACTAGCGGGAGTACGTCCTACAATGAGCAGTTCTTC. It encodes CATSRVGTSGSTSYNEQFF.

The chain links TRBV25-1 to TRBJ2-2; 7 bases align to TRBD1. The CDR3 contains 16 residues. Germline assignment: CDR1 MGHDK and CDR2 SYGVNS. V was pared by 1 base and J by 0 bases, with 2 bases of the junction left unmatched. CDR3 sequence: CASSEFRGSNTGELFF. The CDR3 bases are TGTGCCAGCAGTGAATTCAGGGGGTCGAACACCGGGGAGCTGTTTTTT.

The chain has TRBV14 and TRBJ2-7; 11 bases are shared with TRBD2. Germline-derived CDR1 and CDR2 are SGHDN and FVKESK. Trimming at V came to 4 bases and at J to 4 bases, leaving 9 bases not matched to a gene. This CDR3 region has 16 residues. CDR3 in DNA: TGTGCCAGCAGCCGATTTGGACTAGCGGGTTCTTACGAGCAGTACTTC. Translation gives CASSRFGLAGSYEQYF.

This chain connects TRBV7-2 to TRBJ2-5; tentative D call: TRBD2 (6 bases). Germline CDR1 is SGHTA and CDR2 is FQGNSA. The CDR3 extends over 14 amino acids. V lost 1 base, J lost 4 bases, and 10 bases lay in between. The CDR3 DNA reads TGTGCCAGCAGCTTAGAGGCGGGAACAGAGACCCAGTACTTC. Its protein is CASSLEAGTETQYF.

This clone was seen just once. The chain has TRBV15 and TRBJ2-1, with D perhaps given as TRBD1 or TRBD2 (7 bases each). In germline, CDR1 is LNHNV, CDR2 YYDKDF (reference sequence). Trimming removed 1 base from V and 11 bases from J, with 18 bases in between. CDR3 length: 15 amino acids. In nucleotides, the CDR3 is TGTGCCACCAGCAGAGCAGGGGGTGGCAGCGGGAAGCAGTTCTTC. The encoded protein is CATSRAGGGSGKQFF.

V gene TRBV7-9 combines with J gene TRBJ2-2; D possibly corresponds to TRBD2 (5 bases). The germline V gene encodes CDR1 SEHNR and CDR2 FQNEAQ (reference sequence). V lost 5 bases to trimming and J lost 3 bases, with 10 bases between them. This CDR3 is built from 14 residues. DNA for the CDR3: TGTGCCAGCAGCAAGGAGGATTACACCGGGGAGCTGTTTTTT. It specifies CASSKEDYTGELFF.